Described below is a single T cell receptor beta chain sequence and its context. This sample was taken from a study of T cell responses to AZD1222 COVID-19 vaccine. TCRdb's copy holds only in-frame clones and misses some; the assay was immunoSEQ multiplex PCR. The sample lists 160,000 or so clones, 70% to 90% occurring once. Germline lookup yields CDR1 SNHLY and CDR2 FYNNEI. This CDR3 region has 15 residues. Trimming removed 3 bases from V and 2 bases from J, with 11 bases in between. This TCR came from an adult in good health. This specimen was peripheral blood, taken on day 0 of AZD1222 vaccination. The gene calls are TRBV2 and TRBJ1-5, with unresolved D. CDR3 sequence reads: CASSDDRRGNQPQHF. CDR3 sequence (DNA): TGTGCCAGCAGTGACGACCGAAGGGGCAATCAGCCCCAGCATTTT.